Shown below are 29 T cell receptor beta chains from a single sample sequenced in a study of CD8 T cells in Susac syndrome. cDNA came from about 0.46 to 1 ug RNA primed by random hexamers. MiXCR, applied by TCRdb to the immunoSEQ multiplex PCR reads, yields one record per CDR3 protein. The sample has around 200,000 distinct CDR3 sequences; 85% to 95% are singletons. Sequencing input: CD4+ T cells from PBMCs. All receptors derive from a human donor with Susac syndrome.

The rearrangement uses TRBV2 and TRBJ1-4; unclear D gene. V lost 8 bases and J lost 8, with 9 bases in between. The CDR3 totals 11 residues. Germline V gives CDR1 SNHLY, CDR2 FYNNEI. CDR3 bases: TGTGCCAGCTCCACGGGGGAAAAACTGTTTTTT. This gives the protein CASSTGEKLFF.

The chain uses TRBV5-1 and TRBJ2-2, with TRBD2 matching 9 bases. Unmatched junction bases numbered 7, after V lost 3 bases and J lost 4 bases. Per the germline V gene, CDR1 is SGHRS and CDR2 is YFSETQ. The CDR3 runs to 16 residues. CDR3 region: CASSSRAGGGTGELFF. The CDR3 nucleotides are TGCGCCAGCAGCTCCCGAGCGGGAGGAGGCACCGGGGAGCTGTTTTTT.

The gene calls are TRBV5-4 and TRBJ2-5, with 11 bases lining up with TRBD2. Looked up from germline, CDR1 is SGHNT and CDR2 is YYREEE (reference sequence). J was trimmed by 2 bases and V by 0 bases; bases with no gene match: 3. This CDR3 is 16 amino acids long. CDR3 DNA sequence: TGTGCCAGCAGCTTGGGTATAGCGGGGGGGCAAGAGACCCAGTACTTC. This sequence encodes CASSLGIAGGQETQYF.

The rearrangement links TRBV29-1 to TRBJ2-1, with D tentatively TRBD2 (7 bases). The CDR3 spans 16 residues. Germline V gene lookup returns CDR1 SQVTM and CDR2 ANQGSEA. V was shortened by 6 bases and J by 3 bases, with 21 bases between the two germline ends. The chain's CDR3 is CSVQDPNRGGYNEQFF. The CDR3 nucleotides read TGCAGCGTCCAAGACCCCAATAGGGGGGGCTACAATGAGCAGTTCTTC.

This clonotype has a single count. The rearrangement joins TRBV28 to TRBJ2-1; a possible D gene is TRBD1 (6 bases). The V gene lost 2 bases and the J gene lost 7 bases, with 12 bases spanning the gap. In germline, CDR1 is MDHEN, CDR2 SYDVKM. This CDR3 is built from 14 residues. This CDR3 is CASSLQGTLNEQFF. CDR3 in DNA: TGTGCCAGCAGTTTACAGGGGACCTTAAATGAGCAGTTCTTC.

This chain joins TRBV30 and TRBJ2-7, with 8 bases aligning to TRBD1. Germline trimming cut 5 bases from V and 1 base from J; bases unmatched to any gene: 7. The CDR3 length is 14 residues. Germline loops: CDR1 GTSNPN, CDR2 SVGIG (reference sequence). In nucleotides, the CDR3 is TGTGCCTGGGGGTCCGGGACAGGTTCCTACGAGCAGTACTTC. This encodes CAWGSGTGSYEQYF.

This clonotype has a single count. The V call is TRBV30, the J call TRBJ2-7, with D possibly matching TRBD2 (5 bases). CDR3 size: 13 residues. Germline CDR1 reads GTSNPN; CDR2 reads SVGIG (reference sequence). Deletions cut 3 bases from V and 3 bases from J, with 12 bases between. Here the CDR3 DNA reads TGTGCCTGGAGCTCTACGGCGGGCTACGAGCAGTACTTC. Its protein product is CAWSSTAGYEQYF. Full variable domain (rest looked up from reference TRBV30 and TRBJ2-7): SQTIHQWPATLVQPVGSPLSLECTVEGTSNPNLYWYRQAAGRGLQLLFYSVGIGQISSEVPQNLSASRPQDRQFILSSKKLLLSDSGFYLCAWSSTAGYEQYFGPGTRLTVT.

This chain connects TRBV30 to TRBJ1-1; D is perhaps TRBD1 (5 bases). The CDR3 loop spans 12 amino acids. Per the germline V gene, CDR1 is GTSNPN and CDR2 is SVGIG (reference sequence). Deletions cut 0 bases from V and 6 bases from J, with 8 bases between. CDR3 bases: TGTGCCTGGAGTGTATCGGGGGCTGAAGCTTTCTTT. Its translation is CAWSVSGAEAFF.

V and J are TRBV5-1 and TRBJ2-7; a possible D gene is TRBD2 (6 bases). Trimming took off 1 base at V and 2 bases at J, with 13 bases between the two ends. This CDR3 is built from 15 residues. CDR1 SGHRS and CDR2 YFSETQ come from the germline V gene. The CDR3, as DNA: TGCGCCAGCAGCTTGAGTAGCGGCGGAGCCTACGAGCAGTACTTC. It yields the protein CASSLSSGGAYEQYF.

The DNA of the CDR3 is TGCAGTGCTCTTCCTGGATCCACAGATACGCAGTATTTT. Translation: CSALPGSTDTQYF. This chain links TRBV20-1 with TRBJ2-3; no reliable D call. Germline CDR1 and CDR2: DFQATT and SNEGSKA (reference sequence). V was shortened by 5 bases and J by 2 bases, with 11 bases between the two germline ends. CDR3 size: 13 residues.

This clonotype was observed a single time. This sequence joins TRBV3-1 and TRBJ2-5; 9 bases agree with TRBD2. The CDR3 totals 14 residues. Germline trimming cut 10 bases from V and 5 bases from J; bases unmatched to any gene: 11. Germline CDR1 and CDR2: LGHDT and YNNKEL (reference sequence). CDR3 sequence: CATSLSSGGETQYF. CDR3 bases: TGTGCCACCTCCTTAAGTAGCGGGGGTGAGACCCAGTACTTC.

The chain employs TRBV28 and TRBJ1-2; D gene unclear. The CDR3 runs 16 residues. Germline V gene sequence: CDR1 MDHEN, CDR2 SYDVKM. Trimming took off 3 bases at V and 8 bases at J, with 22 bases between the two ends. Here the CDR3 reads CASSFPPIQAARGYTF. DNA for the CDR3: TGTGCCAGCAGTTTTCCACCGATTCAGGCGGCCCGCGGCTACACCTTC.

This rearrangement joins TRBV3-1 to TRBJ1-2; 7 positions agree with TRBD1. Germline values: CDR1 LGHDT, CDR2 YNNKEL (reference sequence). With V trimmed by 4 bases and J by 8 bases, 13 bases remained unmatched. The CDR3 has 15 amino acids. In DNA form, the CDR3 reads TGTGCCAGCAGCCCCTCAATTGAGCAGGGGGAAGGCTACACCTTC. Its protein product is CASSPSIEQGEGYTF.

The chain couples TRBV27 to TRBJ2-5; D is unclear. Germline lookup yields CDR1 MNHEY and CDR2 SMNVEV (reference sequence). Trimming removed 3 bases from V and 3 bases from J, with 11 bases in between. The CDR3 runs to 14 residues. The CDR3 spells CASSFLSLEETQYF. The CDR3 DNA is TGTGCCAGCAGTTTTCTATCCCTCGAAGAGACCCAGTACTTC.

The chain joins TRBV7-9 to TRBJ2-7; possible D gene TRBD1, 5 bases. The CDR3 has 16 residues. Germline lookup yields CDR1 SEHNR and CDR2 FQNEAQ (reference sequence). Trimming took 2 bases from V and 4 from J, leaving 18 bases between them. CDR3 coding DNA: TGTGCCAGCAGCTTAAGAGAAGGGGATCTGCGATACGAGCAGTACTTC. Its translation is CASSLREGDLRYEQYF.

This chain connects TRBV28 to TRBJ1-3; D is uncertain. Trimming cost V 6 bases and J 2 bases, with 5 bases left between them. The CDR3 runs to 12 residues. The germline gives CDR1 MDHEN, CDR2 SYDVKM. CDR3 loop: CASRAAGNTIYF. The CDR3, as DNA: TGTGCCAGCAGAGCAGCTGGAAACACCATATATTTT. Full variable domain (rest looked up from reference TRBV28 and TRBJ1-3): DVKVTQSSRYLVKRTGEKVFLECVQDMDHENMFWYRQDPGLGLRLIYFSYDVKMKEKGDIPEGYSVSREKKERFSLILESASTNQTSMYLCASRAAGNTIYFGEGSWLTVV.

The rearrangement links TRBV28 to TRBJ2-7; a weak D match, TRBD2 (5 bases). There are 17 residues in the CDR3. V was cut by 6 bases and J by 5 bases, with 26 bases left in between. From germline, CDR1 is MDHEN and CDR2 SYDVKM. The CDR3 DNA sequence: TGTGCCAGCAGGTCAGCGACCCTCCGGGGTACTTTGGACGAGCAGTACTTC. Translating it yields CASRSATLRGTLDEQYF. The whole variable domain, remainder taken from reference TRBV28 and TRBJ2-7, is DVKVTQSSRYLVKRTGEKVFLECVQDMDHENMFWYRQDPGLGLRLIYFSYDVKMKEKGDIPEGYSVSREKKERFSLILESASTNQTSMYLCASRSATLRGTLDEQYFGPGTRLTVT.

This clonotype was detected a few times. The rearrangement uses TRBV6-2 or TRBV6-3 and TRBJ1-2; TRBD1 might be the D (6 bases). Germline V gene lookup returns CDR1 MNHEY and CDR2 SVGEGT. V was trimmed by 7 bases and J by 8 bases, leaving 20 bases between them. This CDR3 is built from 14 residues. CDR3 DNA: TGTGCCAGCACGGACGGGGGCCGCGTCAAGGGCTACACCTTC. Translated: CASTDGGRVKGYTF.

The J gene is TRBJ2-2, the V gene TRBV21-1; the D call of TRBD1 is as the table states it, not checked on the DNA. TRBV21-1 is recorded as a pseudogene. The CDR3 consists of 17 residues. CDR3 DNA: TGTGCCAGCAGCAAAATGAGGGGGGAGTCCCCAGGCGGGGAGCTGTTTTTT. Translating it yields CASSKMRGESPGGELFF.

The rearrangement links TRBV6-5 to TRBJ2-6, with TRBD1 identical over 10 bases. J was trimmed by 0 bases and V by 4 bases; bases with no gene match: 9. This CDR3 contains 19 residues. CDR1 and CDR2 from the germline V gene are MNHEY and SVGAGI. The CDR3 loop reads CASSSLTGGSISGANVLTF. The CDR3 coding sequence is TGTGCCAGCAGTTCTCTGACAGGGGGCTCCATCTCTGGGGCCAACGTCCTGACTTTC.

This chain links TRBV12-3 or TRBV12-4 with TRBJ1-2; D is undetermined. The CDR3 is 13 amino acids. V was clipped by 5 bases and J by 0 bases, with 7 bases between them. For the CDR3, the DNA is TGTGCCAGCAGTCTGAGATCTAACTATGGCTACACCTTC. Translation: CASSLRSNYGYTF.

The chain is built from TRBV25-1 and TRBJ2-1, with 9 nucleotides matching TRBD1. Germline V lookup: CDR1 MGHDK, CDR2 SYGVNS. V trimming: 4 bases; J trimming: 0 bases; junction bases outside the gene matches: 4. There are 16 residues in the CDR3. The CDR3 here is CASSGDRASSYNEQFF. The DNA of the CDR3 is TGTGCCAGCAGTGGGGACAGGGCGAGCTCCTACAATGAGCAGTTCTTC. Full variable domain (outside the CDR3, taken from reference TRBV25-1 and TRBJ2-1): EADIYQTPRYLVIGTGKKITLECSQTMGHDKMYWYQQDPGMELHLIHYSYGVNSTEKGDLSSESTVSRIRTEHFPLTLESARPSHTSQYLCASSGDRASSYNEQFFGPGTRLTVL.

At least ten counts were recorded for this clonotype. The germline gene is not matched at one end of the junction; a read error may be the cause. The genes are TRBV5-1 and TRBJ2-2; D not resolved. This CDR3 is built from 12 residues. Looked up from germline, CDR1 is SGHRS and CDR2 is YFSETQ. Here the CDR3 DNA reads TGTGCCAGCAGTTTGAACACCGGGGAGCTGTTTTTT. This codes for CASSLNTGELFF.

This clonotype was detected once. In nucleotides, the CDR3 is TGTGCCAGCAGCCAAGATTTCGGGGGGCAAGAGACCCAGTACTTC. Translating gives CASSQDFGGQETQYF. V is TRBV3-1 and J is TRBJ2-5; 7 bases line up with TRBD2. This CDR3 spans 15 amino acids. Germline V CDR1 and CDR2: LGHDT, YNNKEL (reference sequence). V lost 0 bases, J lost 2 bases, and 3 bases stayed unmatched.

The CDR3 DNA is TGCAGTGCCCGAGGGAGGTGGTACGAAAGGGAGACCCAGTACTTC. Translated, it gives CSARGRWYERETQYF. The chain has TRBV20-1 and TRBJ2-5, with D possibly being TRBD2 (6 bases). This CDR3 contains 15 residues. Trimming left V 6 bases short and J 5 bases short, with 22 bases between. CDR1 is DFQATT, CDR2 SNEGSKA, per germline (reference sequence).

This chain links TRBV27 with TRBJ1-1; D is possibly TRBD1 (6 bases). The CDR3 is 12 amino acids. Germline V gene sequence: CDR1 MNHEY, CDR2 SMNVEV (reference sequence). Deletions cut 5 bases from V and 3 bases from J, with 7 bases between. The DNA for the CDR3 is TGTGCCAGCAGTCCAGGGGACACTGAAGCTTTCTTT. Amino acid sequence: CASSPGDTEAFF.

The chain carries TRBV19 and TRBJ1-5; D not resolved. The CDR3 runs to 14 residues. V was trimmed by 2 bases and J by 1 base, leaving 6 bases between them. Germline CDR1 LNHDA, CDR2 SQIVND (reference sequence). DNA of the CDR3: TGTGCCAGTAGTATAACGGGAAGCAATCAGCCCCAGCATTTT. As protein: CASSITGSNQPQHF.

V and J are TRBV7-2 and TRBJ2-1, with D perhaps TRBD2 (6 bases). The CDR3 has 16 amino acids. In germline, CDR1 is SGHTA, CDR2 FQGNSA. Trimming cost V 3 bases and J 0 bases, with 12 bases left between them. As DNA, the CDR3 is TGTGCCAGCAGCTTCGTGGCCGGGAGCTCCTACAATGAGCAGTTCTTC. Translation: CASSFVAGSSYNEQFF.

This clonotype was counted a single time. The V and J genes are TRBV5-1 and TRBJ2-1; the D is unclear. Deletions cut 4 bases from V and 7 bases from J, with 18 bases between. Germline values: CDR1 SGHRS, CDR2 YFSETQ. The CDR3 extends over 15 amino acids. The CDR3 bases are TGCGCCAGCAGCAAGGAGCCCCCCCCGGGTAATGAGCAGTTCTTC. This translates into CASSKEPPPGNEQFF.